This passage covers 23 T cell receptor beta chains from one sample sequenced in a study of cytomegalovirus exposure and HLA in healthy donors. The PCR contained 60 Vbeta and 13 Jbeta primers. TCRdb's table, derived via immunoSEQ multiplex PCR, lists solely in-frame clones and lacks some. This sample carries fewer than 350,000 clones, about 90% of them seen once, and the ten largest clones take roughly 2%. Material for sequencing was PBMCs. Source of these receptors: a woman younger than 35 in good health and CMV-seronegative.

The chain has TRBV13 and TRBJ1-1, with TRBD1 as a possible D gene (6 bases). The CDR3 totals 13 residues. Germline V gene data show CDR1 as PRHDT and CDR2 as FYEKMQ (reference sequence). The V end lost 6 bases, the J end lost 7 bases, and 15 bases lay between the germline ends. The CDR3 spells CASSLMWGREAFF. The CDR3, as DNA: TGTGCCAGCAGTCTAATGTGGGGGCGTGAAGCTTTCTTT.

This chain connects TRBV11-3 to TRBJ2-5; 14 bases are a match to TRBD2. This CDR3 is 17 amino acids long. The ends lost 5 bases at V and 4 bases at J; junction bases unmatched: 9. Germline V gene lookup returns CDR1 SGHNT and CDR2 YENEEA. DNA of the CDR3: TGTGCCAGCAGCCCGGGACTAGCGGGGGCCCTAGGAGAGACCCAGTACTTC. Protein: CASSPGLAGALGETQYF. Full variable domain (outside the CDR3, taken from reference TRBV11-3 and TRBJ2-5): EAGVVQSPRYKIIEKKQPVAFWCNPISGHNTLYWYLQNLGQGPELLIRYENEEAVDDSQLPKDRFSAERLKGVDSTLKIQPAELGDSAVYLCASSPGLAGALGETQYFGPGTRLLVL.

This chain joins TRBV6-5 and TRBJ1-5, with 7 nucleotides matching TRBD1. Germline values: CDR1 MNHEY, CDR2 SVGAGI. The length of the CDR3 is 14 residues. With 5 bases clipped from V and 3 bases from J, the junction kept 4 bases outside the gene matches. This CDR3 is CASSRGQVNQPQHF. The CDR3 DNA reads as TGTGCCAGCAGTCGAGGACAGGTCAATCAGCCCCAGCATTTT.

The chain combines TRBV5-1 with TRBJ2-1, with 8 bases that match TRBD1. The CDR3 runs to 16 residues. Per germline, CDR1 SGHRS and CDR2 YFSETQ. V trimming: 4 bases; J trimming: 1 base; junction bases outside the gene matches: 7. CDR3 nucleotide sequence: TGCGCCAGCAGCATACAGGGGGAAGGTTCCTACAATGAGCAGTTCTTC. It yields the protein CASSIQGEGSYNEQFF. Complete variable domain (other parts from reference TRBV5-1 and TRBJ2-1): KAGVTQTPRYLIKTRGQQVTLSCSPISGHRSVSWYQQTPGQGLQFLFEYFSETQRNKGNFPGRFSGRQFSNSRSEMNVSTLELGDSALYLCASSIQGEGSYNEQFFGPGTRLTVL.

CDR3 sequence (DNA): TGTGCCAGCAGCGGAGGGGGTTACAATGAGCAGTTCTTC. Protein sequence: CASSGGGYNEQFF. The chain has TRBV9 and TRBJ2-1, with a possible D match to TRBD1 (6 bases). Trimming removed 3 bases at V and 4 bases at J, with 8 bases between. Germline CDR1 SGDLS, CDR2 YYNGEE. CDR3 length: 13 amino acids.

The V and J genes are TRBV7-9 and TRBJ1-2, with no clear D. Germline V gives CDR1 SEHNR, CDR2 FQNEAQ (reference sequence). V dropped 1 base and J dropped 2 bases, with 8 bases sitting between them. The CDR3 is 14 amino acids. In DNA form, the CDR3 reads TGTGCCAGCAGCTTAGTATCCCAGAACTATGGCTACACCTTC. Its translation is CASSLVSQNYGYTF. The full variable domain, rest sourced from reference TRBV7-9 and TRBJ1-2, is DTGVSQNPRHKITKRGQNVTFRCDPISEHNRLYWYRQTLGQGPEFLTYFQNEAQLEKSRLLSDRFSAERPKGSFSTLEIQRTEQGDSAMYLCASSLVSQNYGYTFGSGTRLTVV.

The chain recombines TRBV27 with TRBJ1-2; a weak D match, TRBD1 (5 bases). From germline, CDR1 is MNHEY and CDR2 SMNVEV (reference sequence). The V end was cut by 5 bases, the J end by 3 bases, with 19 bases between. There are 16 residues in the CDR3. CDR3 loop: CASSPGPEGFYYGYTF. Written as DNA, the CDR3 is TGTGCCAGCAGTCCGGGACCGGAGGGGTTTTACTATGGCTACACCTTC.

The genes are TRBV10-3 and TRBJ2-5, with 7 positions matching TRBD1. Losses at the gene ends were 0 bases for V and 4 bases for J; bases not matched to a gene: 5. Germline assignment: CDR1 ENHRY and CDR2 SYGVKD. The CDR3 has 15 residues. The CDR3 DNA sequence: TGTGCCATCAGTGAGTCGACAGGGCAGGGAGAGACCCAGTACTTC. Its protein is CAISESTGQGETQYF.

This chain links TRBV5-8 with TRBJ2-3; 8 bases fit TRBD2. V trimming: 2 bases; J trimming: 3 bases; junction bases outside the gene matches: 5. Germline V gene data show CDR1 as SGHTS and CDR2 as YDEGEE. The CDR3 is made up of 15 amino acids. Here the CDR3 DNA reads TGTGCCAGCAGCTTTAGCGGGGAGGGGACAGATACGCAGTATTTT. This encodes CASSFSGEGTDTQYF.

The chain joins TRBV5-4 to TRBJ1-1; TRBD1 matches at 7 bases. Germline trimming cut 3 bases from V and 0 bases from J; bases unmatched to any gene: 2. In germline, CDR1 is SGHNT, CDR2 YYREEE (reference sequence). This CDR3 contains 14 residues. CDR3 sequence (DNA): TGTGCCAGCAGCTGGGACAGCCTGAACACTGAAGCTTTCTTT. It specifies CASSWDSLNTEAFF.

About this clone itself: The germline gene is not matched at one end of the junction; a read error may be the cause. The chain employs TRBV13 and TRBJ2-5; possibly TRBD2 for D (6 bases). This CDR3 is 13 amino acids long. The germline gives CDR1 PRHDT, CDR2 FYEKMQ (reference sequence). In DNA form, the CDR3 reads TGTGCCAGCAGCCGGGGGTCAGTCGAGACCCGGTACTTC. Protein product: CASSRGSVETRYF.

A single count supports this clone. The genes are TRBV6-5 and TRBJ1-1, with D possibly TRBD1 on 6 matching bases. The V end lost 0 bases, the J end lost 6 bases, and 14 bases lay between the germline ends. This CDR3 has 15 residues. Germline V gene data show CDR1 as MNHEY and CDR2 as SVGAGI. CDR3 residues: CASSYSNKGEAEAFF. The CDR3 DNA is TGTGCCAGCAGTTACTCGAACAAGGGGGAAGCTGAAGCTTTCTTT.

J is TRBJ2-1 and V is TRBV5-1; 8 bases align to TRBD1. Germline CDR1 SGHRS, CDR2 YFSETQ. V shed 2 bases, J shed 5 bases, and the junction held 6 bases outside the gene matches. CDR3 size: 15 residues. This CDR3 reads CASSLADRVHNEQFF. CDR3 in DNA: TGCGCCAGCAGCTTAGCGGACAGGGTCCACAATGAGCAGTTCTTC.

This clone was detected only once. The DNA of the CDR3 is TGTGCCAGCAGCCGCATTTATTCGAGACAGGGGAACACTGAAGCTTTCTTT. Translation: CASSRIYSRQGNTEAFF. The chain employs TRBV7-9 and TRBJ1-1, with TRBD1 matching 7 bases. CDR3 size: 17 residues. The V and J ends lost 5 bases and 1 base, in that order; junction bases with no gene match: 13. From germline, CDR1 is SEHNR and CDR2 FQNEAQ (reference sequence).

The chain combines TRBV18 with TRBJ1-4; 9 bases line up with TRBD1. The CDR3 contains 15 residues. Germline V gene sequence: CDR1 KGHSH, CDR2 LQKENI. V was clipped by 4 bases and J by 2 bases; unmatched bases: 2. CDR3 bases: TGTGCCAGCTCACAAACAGGGGGCACTAATGAAAAACTGTTTTTT. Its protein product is CASSQTGGTNEKLFF.

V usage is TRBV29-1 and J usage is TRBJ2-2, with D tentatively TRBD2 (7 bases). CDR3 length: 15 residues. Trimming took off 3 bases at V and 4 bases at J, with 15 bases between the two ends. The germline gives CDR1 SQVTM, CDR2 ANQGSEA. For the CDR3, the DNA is TGCAGCGTTGATAAAGGGAGGGGGGGCACCGGGGAGCTGTTTTTT. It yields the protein CSVDKGRGGTGELFF.

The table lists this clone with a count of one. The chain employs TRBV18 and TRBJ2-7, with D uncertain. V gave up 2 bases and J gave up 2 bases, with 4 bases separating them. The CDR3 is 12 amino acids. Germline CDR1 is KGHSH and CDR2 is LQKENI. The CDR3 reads CASSPAAYEQYF. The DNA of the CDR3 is TGTGCCAGCTCACCAGCGGCCTACGAGCAGTACTTC. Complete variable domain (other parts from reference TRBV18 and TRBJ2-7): NAGVMQNPRHLVRRRGQEARLRCSPMKGHSHVYWYRQLPEEGLKFMVYLQKENIIDESGMPKERFSAEFPKEGPSILRIQQVVRGDSAAYFCASSPAAYEQYFGPGTRLTVT.

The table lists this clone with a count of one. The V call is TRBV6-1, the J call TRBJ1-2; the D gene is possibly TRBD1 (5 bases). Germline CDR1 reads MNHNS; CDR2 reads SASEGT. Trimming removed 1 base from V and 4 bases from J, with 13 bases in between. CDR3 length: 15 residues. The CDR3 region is CASSEVGGLGYGYTF. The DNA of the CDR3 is TGTGCCAGCAGTGAAGTCGGGGGACTCGGCTATGGCTACACCTTC.

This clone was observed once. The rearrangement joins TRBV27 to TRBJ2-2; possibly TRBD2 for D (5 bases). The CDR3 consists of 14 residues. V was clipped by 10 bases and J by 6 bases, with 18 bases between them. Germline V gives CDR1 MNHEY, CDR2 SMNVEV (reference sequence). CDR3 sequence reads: CATRDWGAAGELFF. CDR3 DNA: TGTGCCACCCGGGATTGGGGTGCGGCCGGGGAGCTGTTTTTT.

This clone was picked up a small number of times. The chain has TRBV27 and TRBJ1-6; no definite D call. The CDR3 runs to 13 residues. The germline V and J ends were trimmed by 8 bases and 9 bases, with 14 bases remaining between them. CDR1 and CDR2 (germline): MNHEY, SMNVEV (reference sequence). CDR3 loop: CASGLHLASPLHF. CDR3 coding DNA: TGTGCCAGCGGCCTTCATTTGGCTTCACCCCTCCACTTT.

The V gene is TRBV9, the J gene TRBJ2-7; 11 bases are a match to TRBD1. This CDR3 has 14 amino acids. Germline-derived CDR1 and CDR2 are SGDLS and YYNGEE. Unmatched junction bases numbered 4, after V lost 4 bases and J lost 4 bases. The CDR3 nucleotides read TGTGCCAGCAGCCTCGGGACAGGGGGTTACGAGCAGTACTTC. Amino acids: CASSLGTGGYEQYF.

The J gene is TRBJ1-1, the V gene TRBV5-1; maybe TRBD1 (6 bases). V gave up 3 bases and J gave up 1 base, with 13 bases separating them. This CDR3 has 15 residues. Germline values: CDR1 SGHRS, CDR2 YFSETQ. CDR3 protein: CASSSGTTANTEAFF. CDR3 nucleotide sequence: TGCGCCAGCAGCTCGGGGACAACCGCGAACACTGAAGCTTTCTTT.

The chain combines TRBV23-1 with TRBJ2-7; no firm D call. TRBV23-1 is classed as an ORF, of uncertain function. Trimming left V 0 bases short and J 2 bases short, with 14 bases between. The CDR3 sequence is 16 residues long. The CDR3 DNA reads TGCGCCAGCAGTCAATCGAGGAGATTCTATACCTACGAGCAGTACTTC. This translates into CASSQSRRFYTYEQYF.